This TCR beta chain was identified in a study of naive and memory T cell subsets. With 4 bases removed from V and 7 bases from J, the gap between germline ends came to 11 bases. Germline V gene sequence: CDR1 SGHNT, CDR2 YENEEA. CDR3 length equals 13 residues. Two oligonucleotides, mixed equimolar, formed the beta constant-region primer covering TRBC1 and TRBC2. Four rounds of PCR amplified the ligated cDNA using nested alpha and beta constant-region primers plus SP2. TCRdb redid the calling of the UMI-ligation and nested PCR reads with MiXCR, one entry per CDR3 protein. The table has over 100,000 distinct CDR3 sequences, 35% to 45% seen once; the top ten hold approximately 0.9%.

This rearrangement joins TRBV11-3 to TRBJ2-1; D is unresolved. Input material: central memory CD4+ T cells from blood. This TCR was recovered from a human donor in good health. CDR3 DNA sequence: TGTGCCAGCAGCTCCACACCTGCTAATGAGCAGTTCTTC. Translating gives CASSSTPANEQFF.